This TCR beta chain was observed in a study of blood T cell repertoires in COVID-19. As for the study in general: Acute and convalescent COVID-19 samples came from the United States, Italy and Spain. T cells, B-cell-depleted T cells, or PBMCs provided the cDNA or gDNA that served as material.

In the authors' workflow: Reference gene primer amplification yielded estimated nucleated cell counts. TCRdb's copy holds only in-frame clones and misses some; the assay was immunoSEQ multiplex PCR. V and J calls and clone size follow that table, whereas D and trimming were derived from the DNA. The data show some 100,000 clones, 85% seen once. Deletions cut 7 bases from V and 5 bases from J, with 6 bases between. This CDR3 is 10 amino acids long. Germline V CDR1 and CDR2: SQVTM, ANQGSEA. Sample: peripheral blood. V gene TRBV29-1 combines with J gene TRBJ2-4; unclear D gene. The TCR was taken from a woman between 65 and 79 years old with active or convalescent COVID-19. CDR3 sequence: CSAYENIQYF. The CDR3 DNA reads TGCAGCGCGTATGAAAACATTCAGTACTTC.